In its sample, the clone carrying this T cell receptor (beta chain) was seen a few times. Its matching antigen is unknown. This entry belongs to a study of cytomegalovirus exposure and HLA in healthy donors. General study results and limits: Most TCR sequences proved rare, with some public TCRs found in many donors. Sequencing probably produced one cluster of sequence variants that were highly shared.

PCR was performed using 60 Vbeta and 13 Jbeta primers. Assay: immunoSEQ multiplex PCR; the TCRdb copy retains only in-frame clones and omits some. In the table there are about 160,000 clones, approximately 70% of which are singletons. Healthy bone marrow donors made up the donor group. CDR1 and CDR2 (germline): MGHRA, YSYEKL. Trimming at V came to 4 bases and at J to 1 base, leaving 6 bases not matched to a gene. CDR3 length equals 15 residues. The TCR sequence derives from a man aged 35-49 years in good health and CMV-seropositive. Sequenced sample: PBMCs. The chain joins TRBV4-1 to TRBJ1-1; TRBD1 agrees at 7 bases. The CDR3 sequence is CASSPYRGQNTEAFF. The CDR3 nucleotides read TGCGCCAGCAGCCCTTACAGGGGACAGAACACTGAAGCTTTCTTT.